The text below deals with one T cell receptor beta chain. Use of 60 Vbeta and 13 Jbeta primers characterized the PCR. How the authors handled the data: Roughly 11 million shared chains were among the 80 million or so unique TCR beta chains that a later analysis counted. Measured with immunoSEQ multiplex PCR; TCRdb has only the in-frame clones, and not every one. The D gene and trimming were derived from the DNA, and the V and J assignments and clone size from that table. Altogether approximately 160,000 clones are present, 60% to 85% being singletons, with the ten largest covering 6% to 8%. In nominal health when sampled, donors likely had unrecorded immune exposures nonetheless. The sample originates from a study of cytomegalovirus exposure and HLA in healthy donors. This TCR came from a male donor in good health and CMV-seropositive. Sequenced sample: PBMCs.

The CDR3 spells CAISQLEGNEQFF. The DNA for the CDR3 is TGTGCCATCAGCCAACTAGAAGGCAATGAGCAGTTCTTC. This chain uses TRBV10-3 with TRBJ2-1; a possible D gene is TRBD2 (5 bases). The CDR3 extends over 13 amino acids. Trimming took 6 bases from V and 6 from J, leaving 12 bases between them. The germline CDR1 and CDR2 sequences are ENHRY and SYGVKD.